This TCR beta chain came from a study of OX40 agonist ivuxolimab in advanced cancers. In terms of the full investigation: Ivuxolimab was an agonistic, fully human IgG2 monoclonal antibody directed against OX40 (CD134), a costimulatory receptor. Intravenous ivuxolimab was administered to patients every 2 weeks at six dose levels: 0.01, 0.1, 0.3, 1.5, 3 and 10 mg/kg. Of the roughly 53 patients in dose escalation, some 20 had hepatocellular carcinoma, about 15 had melanoma, 9 had renal cell carcinoma and 9 had head and neck cancer. In the dose-escalation cohort, approximately 83% of patients were male, and the mean age was approximately 60 years with a range of about 20 to 80. Prior anti-PD-1, anti-PD-L1 or anti-CTLA-4 therapy was permitted, and 30% to 50% of dose-escalation patients had received checkpoint inhibitors. Partial responses occurred in three dose-escalation patients, of whom one had hepatocellular carcinoma and two had cutaneous melanoma. The purpose of peripheral TCRbeta sequencing was to test whether ivuxolimab changed TCR sequence diversity and led to clonal T-cell expansion. The paper describes the monotherapy dose-escalation part (N of about 47 patients) of the phase I trial of ivuxolimab. Overall study results and their limits: Partial responders in the 0.1-3.0 mg/kg groups had among the lowest normalized peripheral clonal expansion, especially among CD8+ T cells. At doses of 0.1 to 3.0 mg/kg, clonal expansion of both CD4+ and CD8+ T cells in blood was seen between baseline and week 6. The antigen specificity of the peripheral T cells that underwent clonal expansion was not determined. Low levels of normalized T-cell clonal expansion were also seen in some patients who did not respond. On average, CD8+ T cells showed more expanded clones than CD4+ T cells after ivuxolimab.

Genomic DNA was extracted from sorted cells for sequencing of the TCRbeta CDR3 region. The immunoSEQ Assay was used for sequencing of TCRbeta CDR3 regions. In TCRdb, the immuneACCESS table is reduced to in-frame sequences with V and J assigned. These tables do not hold every clone; where another copy was compared, an unresolved V gene accounts for under half, and the others remain unexplained. For this sample there are some 70,000 clones; around 90% appear just once. The top ten hold approximately 0.98% of the sample. Patients with autoimmune disease history or receiving systemic immunosuppression were excluded from the trial. In every dose cohort, peripheral blood was drawn for TCR sequencing at baseline, cycle 4 day 1, and cycle 7 day 1. Samples were obtained from an open-label, multicenter, first-in-human phase I dose-escalation trial of ivuxolimab. Adults with locally advanced or metastatic head and neck squamous cell, hepatocellular, melanoma or renal cell carcinoma were enrolled in the trial. Before TCR sequencing, CD4+ T cells and CD8+ T cells from peripheral blood were sorted into separate populations.

As for this clone: The antigen this receptor binds is unknown. The sample holds no much larger clone one base away, and base qualities are not on file.

CDR3 length: 12 amino acids, cysteine to phenylalanine. Only the CDR3 portion is preserved as DNA: 36 bases, with reading frame beginning at the first base. From the germline V gene, CDR1 is ENHRY and CDR2 is SYGVKD. The V and J ends are trimmed by 3 bases and 3 bases, leaving 6 bases between them. The V and J genes are TRBV10-3 and TRBJ2-7, with no confidently assigned D gene. The receptor's source is an adult with an advanced solid tumor such as melanoma, head and neck, liver or kidney cancer. The source material was CD4+ or CD8+ T cells sorted from blood, sampled in a trial of the OX40 agonist ivuxolimab. The CDR3 region reads CAISDQNYEQYF. The nucleotide sequence is given as TGTGCCATCAGTGATCAAAACTACGAGCAGTACTTC.